The 11 T cell receptor beta chains given below trace back to one sample, sequenced in a study of technical replicates of blood from a few donors (dated by TCRdb to about 2017). Libraries were made using the immunoSEQ multiplex PCR assay. This immuneACCESS table, as held by TCRdb, lists in-frame sequences with V and J called but not all clones. Of the missing ones, under half trace to an unresolved V gene in checked studies; the others have no known cause. The sample has approximately 81,000 clones on record, around 96% of them singletons. The ten largest clones add up to approximately 0.4% of the sample. The sequencing sample was made of T cells isolated from PBMCs. All receptors derive from a human donor in good health.

The chain employs TRBV29-1 and TRBJ2-5, with TRBD2 matching 8 bases. This CDR3 spans 14 amino acids. Germline V gives CDR1 SQVTM, CDR2 ANQGSEA. V lost 3 bases, J lost 5 bases, and 8 bases stayed unmatched. CDR3 loop: CSVDRSGVVETQYF. In nucleotides, the CDR3 is TGCAGCGTTGATCGTAGCGGGGTCGTGGAGACCCAGTACTTC.

The rearrangement uses TRBV5-6 and TRBJ2-1, with TRBD2 matching 12 bases. Germline values: CDR1 SGHDT, CDR2 YYEEEE. V lost 6 bases, J lost 2 bases, and 6 bases stayed unmatched. This CDR3 comprises 16 residues. The CDR3 here is CASTRLAGAPYNEQFF. The CDR3 DNA sequence: TGTGCCAGCACCAGACTAGCGGGAGCCCCCTACAATGAGCAGTTCTTC.

V is TRBV5-1 and J is TRBJ2-2; 7 positions agree with TRBD2. The CDR3 spans 17 residues. Trimming took 5 bases from V and 4 from J; bases not matched to a gene: 14. The germline V gene has CDR1 SGHRS and CDR2 YFSETQ. CDR3 loop: CASRPGGGREFTGELFF. CDR3 DNA: TGCGCCAGCAGGCCGGGGGGAGGACGGGAGTTCACCGGGGAGCTGTTTTTT.

J is TRBJ1-1 and V is TRBV19; D is unresolved. In germline, CDR1 is LNHDA, CDR2 SQIVND (reference sequence). This CDR3 is built from 13 residues. Trimming took off 7 bases at V and 5 bases at J, with 14 bases between the two ends. CDR3 loop: CASIEARKTEAFF. In DNA, the CDR3 is TGTGCCAGTATAGAAGCCAGGAAAACTGAAGCTTTCTTT.

This clone turned up a few times. The genes are TRBV2 and TRBJ2-7; D is unclear. This CDR3 has 10 residues. V lost 4 bases and J lost 6, with 4 bases in between. Per the germline V gene, CDR1 is SNHLY and CDR2 is FYNNEI. The CDR3 loop reads CASSGLEQYF. The CDR3 DNA reads TGTGCCAGCAGTGGACTCGAGCAGTACTTC.

This sequence joins TRBV4-1 and TRBJ2-6; tentative D call: TRBD1 (5 bases). CDR3 length: 19 amino acids. V lost 6 bases and J lost 1, with 22 bases in between. Germline values: CDR1 MGHRA, CDR2 YSYEKL. The CDR3 DNA is TGCGCCAGCAGTCGAATCGTACTTTCTAGGGGTTCTGGGGCCAACGTCCTGACTTTC. Amino acids: CASSRIVLSRGSGANVLTF.

The chain has TRBV27 and TRBJ1-5, with TRBD1 identical over 7 bases. V dropped 6 bases and J dropped 0; count of bases not matched to a gene: 2. CDR1 is MNHEY, CDR2 SMNVEV, per germline (reference sequence). This CDR3 region has 14 residues. CDR3 in amino acids: CASRTGYSNQPQHF. The CDR3 DNA sequence: TGTGCCAGCAGGACAGGGTATAGCAATCAGCCCCAGCATTTT.

CDR3 DNA sequence: TGTGCCAGCAGCTTAGCACAGGGCAACTATGGCTACACCTTC. Translation gives CASSLAQGNYGYTF. The chain combines TRBV7-8 with TRBJ1-2; perhaps TRBD1 as D (6 bases). There are 14 residues in the CDR3. V shed 0 bases and J shed 2 bases, with 7 bases lying between them. In germline, CDR1 is SGHVS, CDR2 FQNEAQ.

A note on this clone: Other DNA sequences in the sample encode the same CDR3. The rearrangement links TRBV9 to TRBJ2-1, with TRBD2 identical over 10 bases. The germline V gene has CDR1 SGDLS and CDR2 YYNGEE. Trimming at V came to 1 base and at J to 4 bases, leaving 2 bases not matched to a gene. The CDR3 extends over 15 amino acids. In nucleotides, the CDR3 is TGTGCCAGCAGCGTAAGCGGGAGGGCATACAATGAGCAGTTCTTC. It translates to CASSVSGRAYNEQFF.

The gene calls are TRBV2 and TRBJ2-3; weak D call: TRBD1 (6 bases). This CDR3 comprises 12 residues. V lost 8 bases, J lost 4 bases, and 10 bases lay in between. Germline V gene data show CDR1 as SNHLY and CDR2 as FYNNEI. CDR3 DNA sequence: TGTGCCAGCCGCGGACAGTCAGATACGCAGTATTTT. Encoded protein: CASRGQSDTQYF.

This chain uses TRBV2 with TRBJ1-2; 7 bases are a match to TRBD1. The CDR3 is 12 amino acids. Germline CDR1 reads SNHLY; CDR2 reads FYNNEI. V shed 7 bases and J 8 bases; nucleotides not matched to a gene: 7. The CDR3 DNA is TGTGCCAGCATCCTAGGACAGGAGGGCTACACCTTC. This encodes CASILGQEGYTF.